This passage covers 13 T cell receptor beta chains from one sample sequenced in a study of blood T cell repertoires in COVID-19. Profiled with immunoSEQ multiplex PCR; TCRdb holds only in-frame clones, not every one. The sample lists around 150,000 clones; around four fifths were seen once. The sequencing input was PBMCs or T cells enriched from blood (not recorded which). The receptors stem from an older woman who had recovered from COVID-19.

V gene TRBV3-1 (or the pseudogene TRBV3-2) combines with J gene TRBJ2-1, with TRBD2 identical over 7 bases. Per the germline V gene, CDR1 is LGHDT and CDR2 is YNNKEL (reference sequence). With V trimmed by 5 bases and J by 5 bases, 6 bases remained unmatched. The length of the CDR3 is 14 residues. The CDR3 DNA reads TGTGCCAGCAGCATTCGAGCGGGGAACAATGAGCAGTTCTTC. The encoded protein is CASSIRAGNNEQFF.

This chain links TRBV27 with TRBJ1-2, with D tentatively TRBD1 (6 bases). This CDR3 comprises 15 residues. The ends were cut back, 4 bases at V and 2 bases at J, with 14 bases in the middle. Germline V lookup: CDR1 MNHEY, CDR2 SMNVEV (reference sequence). The CDR3 loop is CASSSYPTGNYGYTF. The DNA for the CDR3 is TGTGCCAGCAGTTCCTACCCCACAGGGAACTATGGCTACACCTTC.

The gene calls are TRBV12-3 or TRBV12-4 and TRBJ2-7, with D possibly being TRBD1 (6 bases). V was pared by 4 bases and J by 5 bases, with 12 bases between. The CDR3 covers 13 residues. The CDR3 spells CASSSRGRDEQYF. The CDR3, as DNA: TGTGCCAGCAGTTCCAGGGGTAGGGACGAGCAGTACTTC.

In the case of this clone: Other DNA sequences within the sample encode an identical CDR3. The rearrangement uses TRBV5-1 and TRBJ1-1; 7 nucleotides match TRBD1. The germline gives CDR1 SGHRS, CDR2 YFSETQ. The ends lost 4 bases at V and 1 base at J; junction bases unmatched: 4. The CDR3 sequence is 14 residues long. Written as DNA, the CDR3 is TGCGCCAGCAGCCTAAGGACAGGGAACACTGAAGCTTTCTTT. It translates to CASSLRTGNTEAFF.

V usage is TRBV12-3 or TRBV12-4 and J usage is TRBJ1-2, with TRBD1 as a possible D gene (5 bases). The CDR3 spans 12 residues. V was trimmed by 4 bases and J by 7 bases, leaving 10 bases between them. CDR3 DNA sequence: TGTGCCAGCAGTTCCGGGGGGGGTGGCTACACCTTC. It codes for CASSSGGGGYTF.

This chain links TRBV5-4 with TRBJ1-2, with a tentative D call TRBD1 (6 bases). This CDR3 has 16 residues. Trimming removed 3 bases from V and 4 bases from J, with 19 bases in between. Germline-derived CDR1 and CDR2 are SGHNT and YYREEE (reference sequence). CDR3 protein: CASSSHAGGTPYGYTF. DNA of the CDR3: TGTGCCAGCAGCTCCCACGCCGGTGGGACACCCTATGGCTACACCTTC.

The chain joins TRBV12-3 or TRBV12-4 to TRBJ2-4; the D is unclear. With 3 bases removed from V and 11 bases from J, the gap between germline ends came to 8 bases. CDR3 size: 11 residues. This CDR3 is CASSLLSVQYF. CDR3 coding DNA: TGTGCCAGCAGTTTGTTGTCCGTTCAGTACTTC.

This clone appeared a few times. The CDR3 sequence is CASSSGGRSQTQYF. Written as DNA, the CDR3 is TGTGCCAGCAGTTCCGGGGGGCGCTCCCAGACCCAGTACTTC. V is TRBV6-5 and J is TRBJ2-5, with D possibly matching TRBD2 (7 bases). V dropped 4 bases and J dropped 6 bases, with 15 bases sitting between them. Germline V lookup: CDR1 MNHEY, CDR2 SVGAGI. CDR3 length equals 14 residues.

CDR3 loop: CASSLAWGGTEAFF. CDR3 DNA: TGTGCCAGCAGCTTAGCGTGGGGGGGCACTGAAGCTTTCTTT. The V gene is TRBV7-9, the J gene TRBJ1-1, with a possible D match to TRBD1 (5 bases). The CDR3 sequence is 14 residues long. From germline, CDR1 is SEHNR and CDR2 FQNEAQ (reference sequence). The V and J ends lost 0 bases and 4 bases respectively, with 9 bases between them.

The J gene is TRBJ1-3, the V gene TRBV9, with D perhaps TRBD1 (6 bases). The CDR3 is 16 amino acids. CDR1 and CDR2 (germline): SGDLS, YYNGEE. The V gene lost 0 bases and the J gene lost 4 bases, with 14 bases spanning the gap. CDR3: CASSVAGLRGGNTIYF. CDR3 DNA: TGTGCCAGCAGCGTAGCTGGCCTAAGGGGGGGAAACACCATATATTTT.

The chain is built from TRBV29-1 and TRBJ2-7, with D possibly TRBD2 on 5 matching bases. The CDR3 covers 14 residues. V was pared by 6 bases and J by 0 bases, with 15 bases between. Per the germline V gene, CDR1 is SQVTM and CDR2 is ANQGSEA. The CDR3 nucleotides read TGCAGCGTGTCTCCCCAAGGGAGCTCCTACGAGCAGTACTTC. Its translation is CSVSPQGSSYEQYF.

CDR3 bases: TGTGCCAGTAGTATATCGGGTTTCTACGAGCAGTACTTC. Amino acid sequence: CASSISGFYEQYF. The chain uses TRBV19 and TRBJ2-7, with D uncertain. Trimming cost V 2 bases and J 3 bases, with 8 bases left between them. Looked up from germline, CDR1 is LNHDA and CDR2 is SQIVND (reference sequence). This CDR3 is 13 amino acids long.

This clone has more than one count but fewer than ten. V usage is TRBV11-2 and J usage is TRBJ2-3, with 9 bases lining up with TRBD2. Germline CDR1 and CDR2: SGHAT and FQNNGV. There are 14 residues in the CDR3. The CDR3 reads CASKRGASTDTQYF. CDR3 DNA sequence: TGTGCGTCCAAGCGGGGGGCTAGCACAGATACGCAGTATTTT.